There are many counts of the clone carrying this T cell receptor (beta chain). Germline-derived CDR1 and CDR2 are SGHVS and FNYEAQ. The CDR3 consists of 15 residues. V lost 2 bases to trimming and J lost 1 base; unmatched junction nucleotides: 3. Preparation of the TCRbeta library used unique molecular identifiers. Each CDR3 protein is one row after TCRdb ran MiXCR on the PCR reads. The sample has roughly 590,000 distinct CDR3 sequences, approximately 15% seen once. This sample is part of a study of T-cell reconstitution after alpha-beta-depleted transplantation in children. The sequenced sample was PBMCs from the stem cell graft donor, obtained from the stem cell graft. This clonotype was obtained from a human donor who donated a stem cell graft to a child with acute myeloid leukemia. This chain connects TRBV7-6 to TRBJ1-1, with 8 bases aligning to TRBD1. In DNA form, the CDR3 reads TGTGCCAGCAGCTTACGGGGGACAGGGAACACTGAAGCTTTCTTT. Protein: CASSLRGTGNTEAFF. Based on the CDR3 plus reference TRBV7-6 and TRBJ1-1, the full variable domain is GAGVSQSPRYKVTKRGQDVALRCDPISGHVSLYWYRQALGQGPEFLTYFNYEAQQDKSGLPNDRFSAERPEGSISTLTIQRTEQRDSAMYRCASSLRGTGNTEAFFGQGTRLTVV.